This T cell receptor beta chain stems from a study of T cells in Graves' hyperthyroidism and ophthalmopathy. CDR3 length equals 14 residues. Trimming left V 8 bases short and J 6 bases short, with 19 bases between. Per the germline V gene, CDR1 is SGHTA and CDR2 is FQGNSA. TCR beta CDR3 regions were amplified from RNA transcripts. TCR CDR3 regions were first amplified by RT-PCR with HTBI primers. A single record per CDR3 protein comes from TCRdb applying MiXCR to the multiplex PCR reads. This sample has 700,000 to 950,000 distinct CDR3 sequences, with roughly 32% found just once. This clonotype was detected ten times or more.

This receptor was identified in a woman aged 40 to 50 with Graves' hyperthyroidism. The chain carries TRBV7-2 and TRBJ2-5; possibly TRBD2 for D (5 bases). Sequenced: blood. CDR3 coding DNA: TGTGCCAGCGGCCCTCCATACGGGGTAAAGACCCAGTACTTC. It encodes CASGPPYGVKTQYF.